One sample yielded the 22 T cell receptor beta chains listed below, sequenced in a study of T cells in tumors and immune-related adverse events. The method was immunoSEQ multiplex PCR; TCRdb's version includes in-frame clones alone and lacks a portion of them. In the table there are 6,500 to 10,000 clones, about 95% of which are singletons. The sample was lymph node tissue, taken from a patient treated with anti-PD-1 therapy. These receptors were collected from a female donor with metastatic renal cell carcinoma.

The chain combines TRBV2 with TRBJ1-4; no firm D call. V was pared by 7 bases and J by 16 bases, with 16 bases between. Germline values: CDR1 SNHLY, CDR2 FYNNEI. The CDR3 extends over 11 amino acids. The CDR3 protein is CASISDRFPFF. The CDR3 DNA sequence: TGTGCCAGCATCTCGGACCGATTCCCGTTTTTT.

Only a few counts were recorded for this clone. The chain links TRBV5-4 to TRBJ2-1; D not resolved. Germline loops: CDR1 SGHNT, CDR2 YYREEE (reference sequence). The V gene lost 5 bases and the J gene lost 1 base, with 13 bases spanning the gap. This CDR3 has 15 residues. The CDR3 region has the DNA TGTGCCAGCAGAGAAGAATTCCAATCCTACAATGAGCAGTTCTTC. It yields the protein CASREEFQSYNEQFF.

This chain uses TRBV7-2 with TRBJ2-1; 8 bases align to TRBD2. After removal of 2 bases from V and 9 bases from J, the junction contained 6 bases not matched to a gene. The CDR3 has 14 amino acids. From germline, CDR1 is SGHTA and CDR2 FQGNSA. CDR3 sequence (DNA): TGTGCCAGCAGCTTACGGGGGGGGCTAAGTGAGCAGTTCTTC. Residues: CASSLRGGLSEQFF. Variable domain in full (rest from reference TRBV7-2 and TRBJ2-1): GAGVSQSPSNKVTEKGKDVELRCDPISGHTALYWYRQSLGQGLEFLIYFQGNSAPDKSGLPSDRFSAERTGGSVSTLTIQRTQQEDSAVYLCASSLRGGLSEQFFGPGTRLTVL.

This chain connects TRBV11-2 to TRBJ2-3; 10 bases match TRBD2. Germline CDR1 and CDR2: SGHAT and FQNNGV. Trimming at V came to 2 bases and at J to 4 bases, leaving 9 bases not matched to a gene. CDR3 size: 17 residues. This chain's CDR3 is CASSLQLAGSGADTQYF. In DNA, the CDR3 is TGTGCCAGCAGCTTACAACTAGCGGGGAGTGGGGCAGATACGCAGTATTTT.

This chain links TRBV10-2 with TRBJ2-5; 14 nucleotides align to TRBD2. With V trimmed by 0 bases and J by 2 bases, 11 bases remained unmatched. The germline gives CDR1 WSHSY, CDR2 SAAADI. CDR3 length: 20 residues. Here the CDR3 DNA reads TGCGCCAGCAGTGAGTCGACTAGCGGGGGGGGTCCGTTTCTGCAAGAGACCCAGTACTTC. Translated: CASSESTSGGGPFLQETQYF.

The gene calls are TRBV7-7 and TRBJ2-5, with D hard to call. Germline V gene lookup returns CDR1 SSHAT and CDR2 FNYEAQ (reference sequence). This CDR3 has 14 amino acids. Between the trimmed V and J ends, which lost 3 bases and 5 bases, there was a span of 13 bases. DNA for the CDR3: TGTGCCAGCAGCTTCGGTCGGCTTTCGGAGACCCAGTACTTC. Translated: CASSFGRLSETQYF. Full variable domain (outside the CDR3, taken from reference TRBV7-7 and TRBJ2-5): GAGVSQSPRYKVTKRGQDVTLRCDPISSHATLYWYQQALGQGPEFLTYFNYEAQPDKSGLPSDRFSAERPEGSISTLTIQRTEQRDSAMYRCASSFGRLSETQYFGPGTRLLVL.

This chain joins TRBV6-5 and TRBJ1-3; the match to TRBD1 covers 7 bases. The CDR3 is 14 residues long. V lost 6 bases, J lost 4 bases, and 6 bases stayed unmatched. CDR1 MNHEY and CDR2 SVGAGI come from the germline V gene. DNA for the CDR3: TGTGCCAGCAGACGACAGGGACCCGGAAACACCATATATTTT. It is translated as CASRRQGPGNTIYF.

V is TRBV7-8 and J is TRBJ2-7; D perhaps matches TRBD1 (7 bases). The CDR3 spans 15 residues. Trimming cost V 0 bases and J 3 bases, with 12 bases left between them. From germline, CDR1 is SGHVS and CDR2 FQNEAQ. The CDR3 protein is CASSLAAGQHYEQYF. The CDR3 DNA sequence: TGTGCCAGCAGCTTAGCCGCGGGACAGCACTACGAGCAGTACTTC. Drawing the rest from reference TRBV7-8 and TRBJ2-7, the complete variable domain is GAGVSQSPRYKVAKRGQDVALRCDPISGHVSLFWYQQALGQGPEFLTYFQNEAQLDKSGLPSDRFFAERPEGSVSTLKIQRTQQEDSAVYLCASSLAAGQHYEQYFGPGTRLTVT.

J is TRBJ1-2 and V is TRBV5-1, with D perhaps TRBD1 (5 bases). Looked up from germline, CDR1 is SGHRS and CDR2 is YFSETQ. This CDR3 is built from 13 residues. V was cut by 4 bases and J by 4 bases, with 11 bases left in between. The CDR3 DNA reads as TGCGCCAGCAGCGGGGGGGTTCTCTATGGCTACACCTTC. Its translation is CASSGGVLYGYTF.

The chain recombines TRBV6-1 with TRBJ2-1; the D is unclear. CDR3 length equals 14 residues. Germline V lookup: CDR1 MNHNS, CDR2 SASEGT. V was pared by 5 bases and J by 9 bases, with 17 bases between. As DNA, the CDR3 is TGTGCCAGCAGTAACCAGCTCTCTATCACTGAGCAGTTCTTC. Amino acid sequence: CASSNQLSITEQFF.

The rearrangement joins TRBV4-2 to TRBJ1-1; 7 nucleotides align to TRBD1. V shed 0 bases and J 5 bases; nucleotides not matched to a gene: 6. This CDR3 is 15 amino acids long. The germline CDR1 and CDR2 sequences are LGHNA and YNFKEQ. CDR3 amino acids: CASSQEGRGQTEAFF. The CDR3 DNA follows: TGTGCCAGCAGCCAAGAGGGAAGGGGGCAAACTGAAGCTTTCTTT.

V and J are TRBV6-1 and TRBJ2-2, with D uncertain. The V gene's germline CDR1 is MNHNS and CDR2 SASEGT. The CDR3 is made up of 11 amino acids. The V and J ends lost 11 bases and 2 bases respectively, with 6 bases between them. CDR3 loop: CALGNTGELFF. The CDR3 bases are TGTGCCTTGGGTAACACCGGGGAGCTGTTTTTT.

This chain links TRBV14 with TRBJ2-5; 7 positions match TRBD1. Germline V lookup: CDR1 SGHDN, CDR2 FVKESK. This CDR3 comprises 15 residues. J was trimmed by 5 bases and V by 2 bases; bases with no gene match: 8. The CDR3 loop is CASSQTGQAWETQYF. CDR3 in DNA: TGTGCCAGCAGCCAAACCGGACAGGCGTGGGAGACCCAGTACTTC.

The V and J genes are TRBV11-2 and TRBJ2-7; the D is unclear. The CDR3 has 13 amino acids. Per germline, CDR1 SGHAT and CDR2 FQNNGV. With 5 bases removed from V and 2 bases from J, the gap between germline ends came to 10 bases. CDR3 sequence: CASSATNPYEQYF. DNA of the CDR3: TGTGCCAGCAGCGCGACAAATCCCTACGAGCAGTACTTC.

This sequence joins TRBV10-3 and TRBJ2-3; 9 positions agree with TRBD1. This CDR3 spans 15 amino acids. Germline lookup yields CDR1 ENHRY and CDR2 SYGVKD. With 8 bases clipped from V and 3 bases from J, the junction kept 9 bases outside the gene matches. The CDR3, as DNA: TGTGCCATCGAAAGGGACAGGGTAGGAACAGATACGCAGTATTTT. Residues: CAIERDRVGTDTQYF.

This chain links TRBV7-2 with TRBJ2-1; D might be TRBD2 (5 bases). Germline V gene sequence: CDR1 SGHTA, CDR2 FQGNSA. The CDR3 has 13 amino acids. The ends were cut back, 4 bases at V and 4 bases at J, with 8 bases in the middle. The CDR3 DNA follows: TGTGCCAGCAGCTCGGGGAAATACAATGAGCAGTTCTTC. Translated: CASSSGKYNEQFF.

CDR3 DNA: TGTGCCAGCAGACTAGCGGGGGGGTGGAATACAGATACGCAGTATTTT. This sequence encodes CASRLAGGWNTDTQYF. The V call is TRBV5-4, the J call TRBJ2-3; 13 nucleotides match TRBD2. The trim removed 5 bases at V and 3 bases at J, leaving 6 bases unmatched. The germline gives CDR1 SGHNT, CDR2 YYREEE (reference sequence). This CDR3 has 16 residues.

The CDR3 coding sequence is TGTGCCAGCAGCTCAGACATGAACACTGAAGCTTTCTTT. Its protein product is CASSSDMNTEAFF. The gene calls are TRBV5-6 and TRBJ1-1; D is unresolved. Germline lookup yields CDR1 SGHDT and CDR2 YYEEEE. V lost 3 bases and J 0 bases, leaving 6 bases between the germline ends. This CDR3 is 13 amino acids long.

The chain carries TRBV4-1 and TRBJ2-3; D tentatively fits TRBD1 or TRBD2 (6 bases each). Trimming stripped 1 base from V and 1 base from J, with 9 bases between. Per the germline V gene, CDR1 is MGHRA and CDR2 is YSYEKL. This CDR3 is built from 15 residues. The CDR3 reads CASSQAGARTDTQYF. The CDR3 DNA follows: TGCGCCAGCAGCCAAGCGGGGGCGCGCACAGATACGCAGTATTTT.

The gene calls are TRBV19 and TRBJ1-1; a possible D gene is TRBD1 (5 bases). The CDR3 has 17 amino acids. Germline V gene data show CDR1 as LNHDA and CDR2 as SQIVND (reference sequence). Trimming removed 6 bases at V and 1 base at J, with 21 bases between. The CDR3 coding sequence is TGTGCCAGTAGGGACATGAGCTACAAAGTTAGGAACACTGAAGCTTTCTTT. It encodes CASRDMSYKVRNTEAFF.

This clone was recorded only once. The genes are TRBV11-2 and TRBJ2-5; D possibly corresponds to TRBD2 (6 bases). CDR1 is SGHAT and CDR2 is FQNNGV in the germline V gene. The CDR3 runs 15 residues. With 0 bases removed from V and 4 bases from J, the gap between germline ends came to 12 bases. CDR3 bases: TGTGCCAGCAGCTTAGAACTAGCTATCCGAGAGACCCAGTACTTC. Protein sequence: CASSLELAIRETQYF. The entire variable domain, with the rest obtained from reference TRBV11-2 and TRBJ2-5, is as follows: EAGVAQSPRYKIIEKRQSVAFWCNPISGHATLYWYQQILGQGPKLLIQFQNNGVVDDSQLPKDRFSAERLKGVDSTLKIQPAKLEDSAVYLCASSLELAIRETQYFGPGTRLLVL.

J is TRBJ2-4 and V is TRBV19; D unclear. The germline gives CDR1 LNHDA, CDR2 SQIVND (reference sequence). Trimming removed 0 bases at V and 6 bases at J, with 6 bases between. CDR3 length equals 13 residues. The CDR3: CASSIDRGNIQYF. The CDR3 DNA is TGTGCCAGTAGTATAGATCGAGGAAACATTCAGTACTTC.